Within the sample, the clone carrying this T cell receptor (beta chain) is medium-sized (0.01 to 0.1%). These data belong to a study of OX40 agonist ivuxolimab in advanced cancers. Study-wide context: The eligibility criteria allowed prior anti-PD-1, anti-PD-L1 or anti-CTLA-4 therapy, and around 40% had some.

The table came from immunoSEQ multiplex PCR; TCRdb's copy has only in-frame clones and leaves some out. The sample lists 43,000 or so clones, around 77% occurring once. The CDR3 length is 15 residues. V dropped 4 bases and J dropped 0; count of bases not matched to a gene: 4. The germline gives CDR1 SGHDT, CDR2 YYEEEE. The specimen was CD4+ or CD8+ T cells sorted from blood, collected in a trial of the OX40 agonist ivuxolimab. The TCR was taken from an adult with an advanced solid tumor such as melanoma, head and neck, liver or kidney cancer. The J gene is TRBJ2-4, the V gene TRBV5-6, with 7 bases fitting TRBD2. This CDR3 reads CASSREGLAKNIQYF. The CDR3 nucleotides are TGTGCCAGCAGCAGGGAGGGACTAGCCAAAAACATTCAGTACTTC.